These 18 T cell receptor beta chains were all obtained from the same sample, sequenced in a study of blood T cell repertoires in COVID-19 (dated by TCRdb to about 2020). The library was made by the immunoSEQ multiplex PCR assay. TCRdb limited this immuneACCESS table to in-frame rearrangements with V and J called. A share of clones is missing; checked studies link under half to unresolved V genes, and the rest is unexplained. The sample table holds approximately 350,000 clones, of which approximately 88% were seen once. The leading ten clones occupy more than 0.95% of the sample. The sequencing sample was made of peripheral blood. The receptors were gathered from a man between 35 and 55 years old with acute or convalescent COVID-19.

The chain links TRBV11-2 to TRBJ2-1; D possibly corresponds to TRBD1 (7 bases). CDR3 length: 17 amino acids. Per the germline V gene, CDR1 is SGHAT and CDR2 is FQNNGV. Trimming took off 1 base at V and 5 bases at J, with 18 bases between the two ends. CDR3 protein: CASSLVEGANDNNEQFF. The CDR3, as DNA: TGTGCCAGCAGCTTAGTGGAGGGGGCTAACGATAACAATGAGCAGTTCTTC. Using reference TRBV11-2 and TRBJ2-1 for the parts outside the CDR3, the full variable domain is EAGVAQSPRYKIIEKRQSVAFWCNPISGHATLYWYQQILGQGPKLLIQFQNNGVVDDSQLPKDRFSAERLKGVDSTLKIQPAKLEDSAVYLCASSLVEGANDNNEQFFGPGTRLTVL.

The chain carries TRBV27 and TRBJ2-7; 9 bases are shared with TRBD1. The trim removed 8 bases at V and 0 bases at J, leaving 11 bases unmatched. The CDR3 contains 16 residues. CDR1 is MNHEY and CDR2 is SMNVEV in the germline V gene (reference sequence). In DNA form, the CDR3 reads TGTGCCAGCCGATCCGGGACAGGGACCAGCTCCTACGAGCAGTACTTC. This sequence encodes CASRSGTGTSSYEQYF.

The chain combines TRBV5-4 with TRBJ2-3; 10 positions match TRBD2. CDR3 length: 16 residues. Unmatched junction bases numbered 10, after V lost 3 bases and J lost 6 bases. The germline V gene has CDR1 SGHNT and CDR2 YYREEE (reference sequence). In DNA form, the CDR3 reads TGTGCCAGCAGCTGGGGACTAGCGACATCCCTTGATACGCAGTATTTT. Amino acids: CASSWGLATSLDTQYF.

This chain links TRBV12-3 or TRBV12-4 with TRBJ1-6; 10 nucleotides align to TRBD1. V was clipped by 7 bases and J by 12 bases; unmatched bases: 6. The CDR3 is made up of 13 amino acids. CDR3 nucleotide sequence: TGTGCCAGCAACCGGGACAGGGGCATACCCCTCCACTTT. Its protein product is CASNRDRGIPLHF.

This chain joins TRBV5-1 and TRBJ1-4, with D possibly being TRBD1 (5 bases). Germline CDR1 is SGHRS and CDR2 is YFSETQ. Trimming shortened V by 0 bases and J by 4 bases, and 7 bases separated the two germline ends. The CDR3 contains 14 residues. This CDR3 is CASSLARDNEKLFF. For the CDR3, the DNA is TGCGCCAGCAGCTTGGCCAGGGATAATGAAAAACTGTTTTTT.

The J gene is TRBJ2-2, the V gene TRBV15; possible D gene TRBD2, 5 bases. The V end lost 0 bases, the J end lost 2 bases, and 10 bases lay between the germline ends. This CDR3 contains 16 residues. From germline, CDR1 is LNHNV and CDR2 YYDKDF (reference sequence). The CDR3 region is CATSRDLGDNTGELFF. The CDR3 DNA sequence: TGTGCCACCAGCAGAGATCTCGGGGATAACACCGGGGAGCTGTTTTTT.

In DNA form, the CDR3 reads TGTGCCACCAGTGATATCTCGGGCGGGGAGCTGTTTTTT. This codes for CATSDISGGELFF. This sequence joins TRBV24-1 and TRBJ2-2; no clear D gene. From germline, CDR1 is KGHDR and CDR2 SFDVKD. Trimming cost V 3 bases and J 7 bases, with 8 bases left between them. The CDR3 spans 13 residues.

This clone was found a few times. J is TRBJ1-2 and V is TRBV10-2, with D possibly TRBD1 on 5 matching bases. Germline loops: CDR1 WSHSY, CDR2 SAAADI. V lost 3 bases, J lost 5 bases, and 16 bases lay in between. CDR3 length: 15 residues. CDR3 nucleotide sequence: TGCGCCAGCAGTGACTCGAGCCGTTCAGGGTATGGCTACACCTTC. Protein sequence: CASSDSSRSGYGYTF.

This chain links TRBV2 with TRBJ2-7; 10 bases map to TRBD1. The CDR3 runs 15 residues. Germline trimming cut 6 bases from V and 3 bases from J; bases unmatched to any gene: 8. CDR1 and CDR2 (germline): SNHLY, FYNNEI. In DNA form, the CDR3 reads TGTGCCAGCAGAAACGACAGGGGGCGAATCTACGAGCAGTACTTC. This gives the protein CASRNDRGRIYEQYF.

The chain joins TRBV30 to TRBJ2-1; 10 nucleotides match TRBD2. The CDR3 sequence is 14 residues long. Germline V gene sequence: CDR1 GTSNPN, CDR2 SVGIG (reference sequence). V shed 6 bases and J 10 bases; nucleotides not matched to a gene: 12. The CDR3 sequence is CACLSGRAPREQFF. CDR3 nucleotide sequence: TGTGCCTGTTTAAGCGGGAGGGCCCCGCGGGAGCAGTTCTTC. Using reference TRBV30 and TRBJ2-1 for the parts outside the CDR3, the full variable domain is SQTIHQWPATLVQPVGSPLSLECTVEGTSNPNLYWYRQAAGRGLQLLFYSVGIGQISSEVPQNLSASRPQDRQFILSSKKLLLSDSGFYLCACLSGRAPREQFFGPGTRLTVL.

This clone was picked up one time. The rearrangement uses TRBV7-3 and TRBJ2-1; TRBD1 agrees at 7 bases. V was clipped by 5 bases and J by 3 bases; unmatched bases: 7. This CDR3 has 15 residues. In germline, CDR1 is SGHTA, CDR2 FQGTGA. The CDR3 sequence: CASSPDRANYNEQFF. DNA for the CDR3: TGTGCCAGCAGCCCAGACAGGGCGAACTACAATGAGCAGTTCTTC.

The chain has TRBV6-6 and TRBJ1-3, with 9 positions matching TRBD1. The germline CDR1 and CDR2 sequences are MNHNY and SVGAGI (reference sequence). This CDR3 has 16 amino acids. Trimming took 0 bases from V and 0 from J; bases not matched to a gene: 0. The CDR3 reads CASSYSTGGSGNTIYF. The CDR3 DNA sequence: TGTGCCAGCAGTTACTCGACAGGGGGCTCTGGAAACACCATATATTTT.

This clone was counted only a few times. The V and J genes are TRBV6-2 or TRBV6-3 and TRBJ1-4; TRBD1 is a possible D gene (6 bases). The CDR3 runs to 14 residues. Germline V gene data show CDR1 as MNHEY and CDR2 as SVGEGT. V lost 4 bases and J lost 7, with 13 bases in between. The chain's CDR3 is CASSLGARGEKLFF. As DNA, the CDR3 is TGTGCCAGCAGTTTGGGGGCGCGCGGTGAAAAACTGTTTTTT.

This chain links TRBV9 with TRBJ1-1; D remains ambiguous. Germline CDR1 reads SGDLS; CDR2 reads YYNGEE. The CDR3 consists of 15 residues. V lost 2 bases, J lost 0 bases, and 11 bases lay in between. The CDR3 spells CASSVEGGLNTEAFF. As DNA, the CDR3 is TGTGCCAGCAGCGTCGAAGGAGGGTTGAACACTGAAGCTTTCTTT.

The CDR3 sequence is CASSLDQMSTDTQYF. The CDR3 coding sequence is TGCGCCAGCAGCTTGGATCAGATGAGCACAGATACGCAGTATTTT. The chain carries TRBV5-1 and TRBJ2-3, with no clear D. Germline CDR1 and CDR2: SGHRS and YFSETQ. CDR3 length equals 15 residues. V dropped 0 bases and J dropped 0 bases, with 8 bases sitting between them.

In this sample, this clone turned up once. CDR3 in amino acids: CASSTRGQGAVGYTF. The CDR3 DNA reads as TGTGCCAGCAGTACCCGAGGACAGGGGGCGGTGGGCTACACCTTC. The J gene is TRBJ1-2, the V gene TRBV2, with 11 bases matching TRBD1. V lost 5 bases, J lost 8 bases, and 10 bases stayed unmatched. Germline assignment: CDR1 SNHLY and CDR2 FYNNEI. The CDR3 is 15 amino acids.

CDR3 nucleotide sequence: TGCAGTGCCAGTCCTTTGGCGGAACGGTATGGCTACACCTTC. Translated: CSASPLAERYGYTF. The chain links TRBV20-1 to TRBJ1-2; no definite D call. The germline V gene has CDR1 DFQATT and CDR2 SNEGSKA (reference sequence). The CDR3 is 14 residues long. V shed 6 bases and J shed 5 bases, with 19 bases lying between them.

The chain combines TRBV15 with TRBJ2-2, with a weak D call TRBD1 (5 bases). This CDR3 has 15 residues. Germline V gene lookup returns CDR1 LNHNV and CDR2 YYDKDF (reference sequence). V was shortened by 1 base and J by 1 base, with 7 bases between the two germline ends. The CDR3 spells CATSRGGQNTGELFF. CDR3 DNA sequence: TGTGCCACCAGCAGAGGTGGACAGAACACCGGGGAGCTGTTTTTT.